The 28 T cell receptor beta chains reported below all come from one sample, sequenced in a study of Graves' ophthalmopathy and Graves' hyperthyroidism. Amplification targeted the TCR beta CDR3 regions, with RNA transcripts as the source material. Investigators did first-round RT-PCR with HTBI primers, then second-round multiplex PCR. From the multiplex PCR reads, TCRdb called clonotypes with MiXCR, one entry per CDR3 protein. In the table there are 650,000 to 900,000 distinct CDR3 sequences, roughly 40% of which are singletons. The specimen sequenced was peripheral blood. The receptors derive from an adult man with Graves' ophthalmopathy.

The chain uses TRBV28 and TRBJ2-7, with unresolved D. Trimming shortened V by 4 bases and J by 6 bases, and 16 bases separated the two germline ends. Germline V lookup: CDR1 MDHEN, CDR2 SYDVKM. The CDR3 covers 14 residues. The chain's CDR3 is CASSYDPASREQYV. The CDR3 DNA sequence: TGTGCCAGCAGTTACGACCCTGCATCCCGCGAGCAGTACGTC.

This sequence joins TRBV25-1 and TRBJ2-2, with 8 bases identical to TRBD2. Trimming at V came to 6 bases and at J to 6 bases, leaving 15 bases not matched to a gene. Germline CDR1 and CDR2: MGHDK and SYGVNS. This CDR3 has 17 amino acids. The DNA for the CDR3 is TGTGCCAGCAGCCCTCGGGGGGGGGGCGAAGGGGCCGGGGAGCTGTTTTTT. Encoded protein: CASSPRGGGEGAGELFF.

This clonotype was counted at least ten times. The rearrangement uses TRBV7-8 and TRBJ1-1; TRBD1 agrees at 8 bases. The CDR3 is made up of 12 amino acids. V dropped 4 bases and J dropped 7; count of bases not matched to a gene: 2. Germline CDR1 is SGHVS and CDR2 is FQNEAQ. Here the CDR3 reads CASSSGGLEAFF. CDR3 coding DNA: TGTGCCAGCAGCTCAGGGGGCCTTGAAGCTTTCTTT.

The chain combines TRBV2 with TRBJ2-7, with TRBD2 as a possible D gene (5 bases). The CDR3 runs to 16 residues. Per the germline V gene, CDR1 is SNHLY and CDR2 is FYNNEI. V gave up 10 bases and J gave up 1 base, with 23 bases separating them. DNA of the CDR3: TGTGCCACCAGCATAGATAGAGGGCAGGCGTCCTACGAGCAGTACTTC. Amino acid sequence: CATSIDRGQASYEQYF.

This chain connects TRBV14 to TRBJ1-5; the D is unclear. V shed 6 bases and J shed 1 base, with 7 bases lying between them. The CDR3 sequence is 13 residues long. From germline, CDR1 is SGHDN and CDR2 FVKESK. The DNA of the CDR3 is TGTGCCAGCAGTTTTCCCAGCAATCAGCCCCAGCATTTT. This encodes CASSFPSNQPQHF.

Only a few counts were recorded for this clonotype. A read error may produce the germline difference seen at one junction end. The CDR3 sequence is CASSQGPARDSPLHF. CDR3 sequence (DNA): TGCGCCAGCAGCCAAGGGCCCGCCAGGGATTCACCCCTCCACTTT. This sequence joins TRBV7-2 and TRBJ1-6; TRBD1 might be the D (5 bases). The CDR3 runs to 15 residues. Germline CDR1 and CDR2: SGHTA and FQGNSA.

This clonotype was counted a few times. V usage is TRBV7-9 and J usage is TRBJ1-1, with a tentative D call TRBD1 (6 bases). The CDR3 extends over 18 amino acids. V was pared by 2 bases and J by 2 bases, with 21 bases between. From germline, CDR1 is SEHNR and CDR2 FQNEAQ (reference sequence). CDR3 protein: CASSLLRGGLGANTEAFF. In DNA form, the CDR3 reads TGTGCCAGCAGCTTACTGCGCGGGGGGCTTGGAGCCAACACTGAAGCTTTCTTT.

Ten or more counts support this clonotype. The CDR3 region has the DNA TGTGCCAGCAGTTTAGGGCAGGGGGCTGGCTACACCTTC. Protein sequence: CASSLGQGAGYTF. The genes are TRBV12-3 or TRBV12-4 and TRBJ1-2, with 8 bases that match TRBD1. The CDR3 has 13 residues. V lost 1 base to trimming and J lost 7 bases; unmatched junction nucleotides: 2.

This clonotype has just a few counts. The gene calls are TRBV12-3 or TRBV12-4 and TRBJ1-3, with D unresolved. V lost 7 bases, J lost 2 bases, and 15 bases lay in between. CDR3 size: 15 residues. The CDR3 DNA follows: TGTGCCAGCAACCGGGAGGTCTCTACTGGAAACACCATATATTTT. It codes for CASNREVSTGNTIYF.

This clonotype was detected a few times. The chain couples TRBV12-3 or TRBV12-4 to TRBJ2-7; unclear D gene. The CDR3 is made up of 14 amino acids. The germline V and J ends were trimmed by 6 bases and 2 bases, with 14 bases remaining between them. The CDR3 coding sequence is TGTGCCAGCAGACCAAGAGGTTCCACCTACGAGCAGTACTTC. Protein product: CASRPRGSTYEQYF.

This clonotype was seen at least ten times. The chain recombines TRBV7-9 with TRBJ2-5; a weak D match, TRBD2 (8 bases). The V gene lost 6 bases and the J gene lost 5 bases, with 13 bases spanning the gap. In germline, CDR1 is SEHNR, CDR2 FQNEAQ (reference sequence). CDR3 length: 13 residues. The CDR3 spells CASRTGGGETQYF. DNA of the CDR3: TGTGCCAGCAGAACGGGAGGGGGCGAGACCCAGTACTTC.

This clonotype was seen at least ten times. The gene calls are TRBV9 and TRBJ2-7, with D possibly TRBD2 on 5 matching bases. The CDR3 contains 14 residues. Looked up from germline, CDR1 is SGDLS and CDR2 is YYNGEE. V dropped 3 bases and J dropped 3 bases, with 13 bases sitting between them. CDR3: CASSDRAEGYEQYF. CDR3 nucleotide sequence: TGTGCCAGCAGCGACCGGGCCGAGGGCTACGAGCAGTACTTC.

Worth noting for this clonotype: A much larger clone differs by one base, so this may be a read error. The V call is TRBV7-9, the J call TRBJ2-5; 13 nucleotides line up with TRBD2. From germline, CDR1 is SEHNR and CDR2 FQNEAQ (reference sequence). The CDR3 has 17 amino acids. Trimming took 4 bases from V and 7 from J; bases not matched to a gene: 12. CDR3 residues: CASSSRTSGRAPGTQYF. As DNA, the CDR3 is TGTGCCAGCAGCTCCCGAACTAGCGGGAGGGCCCCTGGGACCCAGTACTTC.

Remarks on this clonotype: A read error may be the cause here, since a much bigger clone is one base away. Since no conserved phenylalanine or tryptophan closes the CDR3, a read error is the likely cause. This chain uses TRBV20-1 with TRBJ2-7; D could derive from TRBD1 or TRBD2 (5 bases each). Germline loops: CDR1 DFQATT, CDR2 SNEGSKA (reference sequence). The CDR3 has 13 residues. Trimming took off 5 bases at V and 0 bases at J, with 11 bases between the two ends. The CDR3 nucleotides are TGCAGTGCTCGGGACCGACCCTCCTACGAGCAGTACCTC. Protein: CSARDRPSYEQYL.

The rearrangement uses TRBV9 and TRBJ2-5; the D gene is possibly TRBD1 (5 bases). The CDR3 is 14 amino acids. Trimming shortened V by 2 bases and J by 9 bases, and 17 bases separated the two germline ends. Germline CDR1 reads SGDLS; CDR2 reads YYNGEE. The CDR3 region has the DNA TGTGCCAGCAGCGTTGGTCAGGGCAATCAGCCCCAGTACTTC. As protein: CASSVGQGNQPQYF.

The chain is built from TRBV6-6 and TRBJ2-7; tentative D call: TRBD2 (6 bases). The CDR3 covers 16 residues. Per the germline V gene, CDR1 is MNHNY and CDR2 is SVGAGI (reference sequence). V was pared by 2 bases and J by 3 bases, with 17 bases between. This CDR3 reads CASSYGRAGGYYEQYV. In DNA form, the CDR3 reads TGTGCCAGCAGTTACGGTCGGGCCGGAGGGTACTACGAGCAGTACGTC.

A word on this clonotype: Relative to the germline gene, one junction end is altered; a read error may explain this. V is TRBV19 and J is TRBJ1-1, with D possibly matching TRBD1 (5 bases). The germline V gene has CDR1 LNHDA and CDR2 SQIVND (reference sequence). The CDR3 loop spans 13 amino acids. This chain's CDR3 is CASSSTRGTEVFF. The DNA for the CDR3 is TGTGCCAGTAGTTCCACGAGGGGCACTGAAGTTTTCTTT.

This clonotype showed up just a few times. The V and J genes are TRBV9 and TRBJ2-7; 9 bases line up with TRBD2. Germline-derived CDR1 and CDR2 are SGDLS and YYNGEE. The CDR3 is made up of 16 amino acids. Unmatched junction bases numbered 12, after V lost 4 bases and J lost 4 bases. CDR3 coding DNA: TGTGCCAGCAGCCCGAGCTCGGGTAGCGGGAGTTACGAGCAGTACTTC. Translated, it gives CASSPSSGSGSYEQYF. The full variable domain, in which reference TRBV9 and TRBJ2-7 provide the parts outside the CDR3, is DSGVTQTPKHLITATGQRVTLRCSPRSGDLSVYWYQQSLDQGLQFLIQYYNGEERAKGNILERFSAQQFPDLHSELNLSSLELGDSALYFCASSPSSGSGSYEQYFGPGTRLTVT.

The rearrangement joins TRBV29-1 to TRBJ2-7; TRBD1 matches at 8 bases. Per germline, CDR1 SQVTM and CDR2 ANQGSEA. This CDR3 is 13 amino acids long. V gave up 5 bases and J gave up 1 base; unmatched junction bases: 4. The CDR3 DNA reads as TGCAGCGTTTCGACAGGGGCATCCTACGAGCAGTACTTC. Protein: CSVSTGASYEQYF.

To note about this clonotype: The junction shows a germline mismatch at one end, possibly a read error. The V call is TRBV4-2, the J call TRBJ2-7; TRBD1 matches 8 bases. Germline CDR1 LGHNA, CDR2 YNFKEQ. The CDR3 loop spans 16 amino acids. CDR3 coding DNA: TGTGCCAGTAGCCAACGGACAGGGAGCGGTTCCTACGAGCAGTACTTC. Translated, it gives CASSQRTGSGSYEQYF.

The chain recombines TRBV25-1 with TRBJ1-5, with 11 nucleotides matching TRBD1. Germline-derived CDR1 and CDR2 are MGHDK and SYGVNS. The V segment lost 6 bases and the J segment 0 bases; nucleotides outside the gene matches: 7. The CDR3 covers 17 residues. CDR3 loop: CASSPQGTGGSNQPQHF. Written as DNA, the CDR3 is TGTGCCAGCAGCCCCCAGGGGACAGGGGGTAGCAATCAGCCCCAGCATTTT.

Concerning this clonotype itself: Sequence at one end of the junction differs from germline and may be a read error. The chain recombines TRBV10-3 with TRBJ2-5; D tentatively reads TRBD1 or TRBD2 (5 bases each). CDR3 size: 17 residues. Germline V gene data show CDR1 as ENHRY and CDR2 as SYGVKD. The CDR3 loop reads CASSYSPVGAGQETQYF. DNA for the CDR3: TGTGCCAGCAGTTACTCGCCCGTCGGGGCAGGGCAAGAGACCCAGTACTTC.

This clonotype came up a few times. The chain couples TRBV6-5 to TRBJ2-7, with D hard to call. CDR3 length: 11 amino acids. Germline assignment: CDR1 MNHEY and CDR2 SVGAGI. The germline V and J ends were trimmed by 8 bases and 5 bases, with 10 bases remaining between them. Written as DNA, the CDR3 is TGTGCCAGCGGACCAGCGAACGAGCAGTACTTC. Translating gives CASGPANEQYF.

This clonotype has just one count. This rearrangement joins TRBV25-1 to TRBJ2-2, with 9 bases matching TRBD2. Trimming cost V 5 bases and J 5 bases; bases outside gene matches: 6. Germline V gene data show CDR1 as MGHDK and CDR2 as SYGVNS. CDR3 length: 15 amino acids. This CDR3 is CASSNGLAWTGELFF. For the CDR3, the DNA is TGTGCCAGCAGTAACGGACTAGCGTGGACCGGGGAGCTGTTTTTT.

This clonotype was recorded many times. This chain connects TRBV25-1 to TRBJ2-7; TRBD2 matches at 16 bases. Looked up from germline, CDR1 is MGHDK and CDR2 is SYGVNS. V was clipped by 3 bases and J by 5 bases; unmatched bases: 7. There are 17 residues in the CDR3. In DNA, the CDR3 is TGTGCCAGCAGTGACCCCGGGACTAGCGGGAGGGCCGACGAGCAGTACTTC. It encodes CASSDPGTSGRADEQYF.

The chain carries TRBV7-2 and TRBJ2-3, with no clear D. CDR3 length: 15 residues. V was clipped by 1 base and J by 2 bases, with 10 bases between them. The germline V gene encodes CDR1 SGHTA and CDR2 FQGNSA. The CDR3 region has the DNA TGTGCCAGCAGCTTAGACTTCGGCAACACAGATACGCAGTATTTT. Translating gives CASSLDFGNTDTQYF.

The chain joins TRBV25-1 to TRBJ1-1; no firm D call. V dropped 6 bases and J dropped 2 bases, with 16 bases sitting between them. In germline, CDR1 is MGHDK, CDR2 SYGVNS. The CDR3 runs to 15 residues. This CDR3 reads CASSQGRRRNTEAFF. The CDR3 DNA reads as TGTGCCAGCAGCCAAGGCCGGAGGAGAAACACTGAAGCTTTCTTT.

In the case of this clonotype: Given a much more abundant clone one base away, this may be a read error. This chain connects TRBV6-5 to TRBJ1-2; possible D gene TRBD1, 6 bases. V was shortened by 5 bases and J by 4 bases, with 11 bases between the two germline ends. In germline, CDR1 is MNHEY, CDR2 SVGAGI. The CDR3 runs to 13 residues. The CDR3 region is CASSGDNGYGYTF. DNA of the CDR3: TGTGCCAGCAGTGGGGACAACGGCTATGGCTACACCTTC.